The entry below describes one TCR beta chain. The sample is drawn from a study of cytomegalovirus exposure and HLA in healthy donors. The PCR used 60 Vbeta and 13 Jbeta primers. Clones were read by immunoSEQ multiplex PCR, and TCRdb kept only the in-frame ones, dropping some. The data show about 120,000 clones, with 9.5% seen just once and roughly 3.1% held by the top ten. The sequenced material came from PBMCs. The TCR originated in a man aged 30 to 45 in good health and CMV-seronegative.

The CDR3, as DNA: TGTGCCAGCAGCGTAGGGCCAGCGGGAAGTGACAATGAGCAGTTCTTC. It specifies CASSVGPAGSDNEQFF. The chain couples TRBV9 to TRBJ2-1; TRBD2 agrees at 7 bases. With V trimmed by 0 bases and J by 5 bases, 8 bases remained unmatched. The CDR3 covers 16 residues. CDR1 is SGDLS, CDR2 YYNGEE, per germline.